These T cell receptor beta chains were read from a single sample in a study of blood T cell repertoires in COVID-19. Assay: immunoSEQ multiplex PCR; the TCRdb copy retains only in-frame clones and omits some. The sample includes hundreds of thousands of clones, around nine tenths of them seen just once. Sequenced: peripheral blood. The receptors derive from a woman aged 70-85 years with COVID-19, enrolled during active disease. The CDR3 runs from the conserved cysteine through the conserved F or W. The order of the fields is V gene, clone size, J gene, D gene, CDR3 protein, CDR3 DNA. A D gene is named only where the DNA matches it firmly. Size is stated for part of the rows, as once, few or many counts, or as a class when the clone is expanded.

V gene: TRBV29-1
clone size: .
J gene: TRBJ2-7
D gene: TRBD2
CDR3 protein: CSVVLGSGLAGIYEQYF
CDR3 DNA: TGCAGCGTTGTATTGGGGTCAGGACTAGCGGGGATATACGAGCAGTACTTC

V gene: TRBV14
clone size: once
J gene: TRBJ2-7
D gene: TRBD2
CDR3 protein: CASSLGLAGEQYF
CDR3 DNA: TGTGCCAGCAGCCTGGGACTAGCGGGAGAGCAGTACTTC

V gene: TRBV5-1
clone size: .
J gene: TRBJ2-3
D gene: .
CDR3 protein: CASSLDSRTDTQYF
CDR3 DNA: TGCGCCAGCAGCTTAGACTCCCGCACAGATACGCAGTATTTT

V gene: TRBV5-1
clone size: .
J gene: TRBJ1-6
D gene: TRBD1
CDR3 protein: CASSLAGTDNSPLHF
CDR3 DNA: TGCGCCAGCAGCTTGGCCGGGACAGATAATTCACCCCTCCACTTT

V gene: TRBV3-1/TRBV3-2
clone size: .
J gene: TRBJ1-6
D gene: TRBD1
CDR3 protein: CASSQGGQVYNSPLHF
CDR3 DNA: TGTGCCAGCAGCCAAGGTGGACAGGTCTATAATTCACCCCTCCACTTT

V gene: TRBV10-3
clone size: .
J gene: TRBJ1-2
D gene: .
CDR3 protein: CAIREAGEGGYTF
CDR3 DNA: TGTGCCATCAGAGAGGCAGGGGAAGGCGGCTACACCTTC

V gene: TRBV7-9
clone size: .
J gene: TRBJ2-1
D gene: TRBD2
CDR3 protein: CASSPTSGGVGEQFF
CDR3 DNA: TGTGCCAGCAGCCCGACTAGCGGGGGGGTGGGTGAGCAGTTCTTC

V gene: TRBV19
clone size: .
J gene: TRBJ1-1
D gene: TRBD1
CDR3 protein: CASSIDRAMNTEAFF
CDR3 DNA: TGTGCCAGTAGTATCGACAGGGCGATGAACACTGAAGCTTTCTTT

V gene: TRBV1
clone size: .
J gene: TRBJ2-5
D gene: .
CDR3 protein: CTRKSRETQYF
CDR3 DNA: TGCACCAGAAAGTCTCGGGAGACCCAGTACTTC

V gene: TRBV2
clone size: .
J gene: TRBJ1-1
D gene: .
CDR3 protein: CASTVLEGGTEAFF
CDR3 DNA: TGTGCCAGCACCGTCCTAGAGGGCGGCACTGAAGCTTTCTTT

V gene: TRBV5-1
clone size: .
J gene: TRBJ2-5
D gene: TRBD1
CDR3 protein: CASSLGATGGGETQYF
CDR3 DNA: TGCGCCAGCAGCTTGGGGGCGACAGGGGGAGGAGAGACCCAGTACTTC

V gene: TRBV4-3
clone size: .
J gene: TRBJ1-2
D gene: .
CDR3 protein: CASSQVDTPEYGYTF
CDR3 DNA: TGCGCCAGCAGCCAAGTGGACACCCCGGAATATGGCTACACCTTC

V gene: TRBV12-3/TRBV12-4
clone size: .
J gene: TRBJ2-1
D gene: TRBD1
CDR3 protein: CASSPTGIDEQFF
CDR3 DNA: TGTGCCAGCAGTCCGACAGGGATCGATGAGCAGTTCTTC

V gene: TRBV20-1
clone size: .
J gene: TRBJ1-4
D gene: TRBD1
CDR3 protein: CSASWGQGALANEKLFF
CDR3 DNA: TGCAGTGCTAGTTGGGGACAGGGGGCTTTAGCTAATGAAAAACTGTTTTTT

V gene: TRBV7-9
clone size: once
J gene: TRBJ1-2
D gene: .
CDR3 protein: CASSLENAGADGYTF
CDR3 DNA: TGTGCCAGCAGCTTAGAGAATGCGGGGGCAGATGGCTACACCTTC

V gene: TRBV6-5
clone size: .
J gene: TRBJ2-7
D gene: .
CDR3 protein: CASSIRGGPDEQYF
CDR3 DNA: TGTGCCAGCAGTATCCGCGGGGGCCCGGACGAGCAGTACTTC

V gene: TRBV7-2
clone size: .
J gene: TRBJ2-7
D gene: TRBD2
CDR3 protein: CASSFKVGLAKDYEQYF
CDR3 DNA: TGTGCCAGCAGCTTTAAGGTTGGACTAGCGAAAGATTACGAGCAGTACTTC

V gene: TRBV7-9
clone size: once
J gene: TRBJ1-2
D gene: TRBD1
CDR3 protein: CASSFLTGDYGYTF
CDR3 DNA: TGTGCCAGCAGCTTCTTGACAGGGGACTATGGCTACACCTTC

V gene: TRBV4-1
clone size: .
J gene: TRBJ1-5
D gene: TRBD1
CDR3 protein: CASSQGTGGLYQPQHF
CDR3 DNA: TGCGCCAGCAGCCAAGGCACAGGGGGCCTATATCAGCCCCAGCATTTT

V gene: TRBV7-8
clone size: .
J gene: TRBJ2-7
D gene: TRBD1
CDR3 protein: CASNRGQVSYEQYF
CDR3 DNA: TGTGCCAGCAACAGAGGACAGGTTTCCTACGAGCAGTACTTC

V gene: TRBV19
clone size: .
J gene: TRBJ1-5
D gene: TRBD1
CDR3 protein: CASSGDRVNQPQHF
CDR3 DNA: TGTGCCAGTAGTGGGGACAGGGTGAATCAGCCCCAGCATTTT

V gene: TRBV24-1
clone size: few
J gene: TRBJ1-5
D gene: .
CDR3 protein: CATSDSTGSGQPQHF
CDR3 DNA: TGTGCCACCAGTGATTCCACAGGTTCCGGTCAGCCCCAGCATTTT

V gene: TRBV18
clone size: .
J gene: TRBJ1-1
D gene: .
CDR3 protein: CASSPGKGAEAFF
CDR3 DNA: TGTGCCAGCTCACCGGGGAAGGGGGCTGAAGCTTTCTTT

V gene: TRBV19
clone size: .
J gene: TRBJ2-7
D gene: .
CDR3 protein: CASSVTVNYLYEQYF
CDR3 DNA: TGTGCCAGTAGTGTGACAGTCAACTACCTCTACGAGCAGTACTTC

V gene: TRBV5-1
clone size: .
J gene: TRBJ2-3
D gene: TRBD2
CDR3 protein: CASSFQGGSTDTQYF
CDR3 DNA: TGCGCCAGCAGCTTTCAGGGAGGGAGCACAGATACGCAGTATTTT

V gene: TRBV27
clone size: .
J gene: TRBJ2-5
D gene: .
CDR3 protein: CASSRDTGGGETQYF
CDR3 DNA: TGTGCCAGCAGTCGAGATACGGGTGGAGGAGAGACCCAGTACTTC

V gene: TRBV4-1
clone size: .
J gene: TRBJ2-5
D gene: .
CDR3 protein: CASSQGLETQYF
CDR3 DNA: TGCGCCAGCAGCCAAGGTCTAGAGACCCAGTACTTC

V gene: TRBV9
clone size: .
J gene: TRBJ2-2
D gene: .
CDR3 protein: CASSVRAANTGELFF
CDR3 DNA: TGTGCCAGCAGCGTTCGAGCGGCGAACACCGGGGAGCTGTTTTTT

V gene: TRBV9
clone size: .
J gene: TRBJ2-5
D gene: TRBD2
CDR3 protein: CASSASTSGGRETQYF
CDR3 DNA: TGTGCCAGCAGCGCGTCGACTAGCGGGGGGAGGGAGACCCAGTACTTC

V gene: TRBV9
clone size: .
J gene: TRBJ2-7
D gene: .
CDR3 protein: CASSDSPHYEQYF
CDR3 DNA: TGTGCCAGCAGCGATTCCCCACACTACGAGCAGTACTTC

V gene: TRBV18
clone size: .
J gene: TRBJ1-5
D gene: .
CDR3 protein: CASSPVGVGNQPQHF
CDR3 DNA: TGTGCCAGCTCACCGGTGGGCGTAGGCAATCAGCCCCAGCATTTT

V gene: TRBV7-6
clone size: .
J gene: TRBJ2-1
D gene: TRBD1
CDR3 protein: CASSLGQGVNEQFF
CDR3 DNA: TGTGCCAGCAGCTTAGGACAGGGCGTCAATGAGCAGTTCTTC

V gene: TRBV10-3
clone size: once
J gene: TRBJ1-1
D gene: TRBD1
CDR3 protein: CAISESNRQGPGTEAFF
CDR3 DNA: TGTGCCATCAGTGAGTCTAATCGACAGGGACCAGGGACTGAAGCTTTCTTT

V gene: TRBV5-6
clone size: .
J gene: TRBJ1-1
D gene: TRBD1
CDR3 protein: CASRGTEGTEAFF
CDR3 DNA: TGTGCCAGCAGGGGGACAGAAGGAACTGAAGCTTTCTTT

V gene: TRBV7-9
clone size: .
J gene: TRBJ1-1
D gene: TRBD1
CDR3 protein: CASSIRDRNTEAFF
CDR3 DNA: TGTGCCAGCAGCATCCGGGACAGGAACACTGAAGCTTTCTTT

V gene: TRBV6-5
clone size: .
J gene: TRBJ1-2
D gene: TRBD1
CDR3 protein: CASTMGPGQGGGYTF
CDR3 DNA: TGTGCCAGCACGATGGGGCCGGGACAGGGAGGTGGCTACACCTTC

V gene: TRBV28
clone size: .
J gene: TRBJ1-1
D gene: TRBD1
CDR3 protein: CASGLQTGMNTEAFF
CDR3 DNA: TGTGCCAGCGGATTACAGACAGGGATGAACACTGAAGCTTTCTTT

V gene: TRBV28
clone size: .
J gene: TRBJ1-2
D gene: TRBD1
CDR3 protein: CASSLTGGAGGYTF
CDR3 DNA: TGTGCCAGCAGTTTAACAGGGGGCGCTGGGGGCTACACCTTC

V gene: TRBV5-5
clone size: .
J gene: TRBJ2-7
D gene: TRBD1
CDR3 protein: CASSPGQVRYEQYF
CDR3 DNA: TGTGCCAGCAGCCCCGGACAGGTACGCTACGAGCAGTACTTC

V gene: TRBV5-4
clone size: once
J gene: TRBJ1-1
D gene: TRBD1
CDR3 protein: CASSTKTGLNTEAFF
CDR3 DNA: TGTGCCAGCAGCACCAAGACAGGGTTGAACACTGAAGCTTTCTTT

V gene: TRBV6-5
clone size: .
J gene: TRBJ2-7
D gene: TRBD1
CDR3 protein: CASSPGQSYEQYF
CDR3 DNA: TGTGCCAGCAGCCCGGGACAGTCCTACGAGCAGTACTTC

V gene: TRBV14
clone size: .
J gene: TRBJ1-2
D gene: .
CDR3 protein: CASSQGVSYGYTF
CDR3 DNA: TGTGCCAGCAGCCAAGGAGTTTCCTATGGCTACACCTTC

V gene: TRBV10-3
clone size: .
J gene: TRBJ2-3
D gene: TRBD2
CDR3 protein: CAIRAQRGETDTQYF
CDR3 DNA: TGTGCCATCAGAGCCCAGCGGGGGGAGACAGATACGCAGTATTTT

V gene: TRBV9
clone size: .
J gene: TRBJ2-7
D gene: .
CDR3 protein: CASSVVQGGQESLNF
CDR3 DNA: TGTGCCAGCAGCGTAGTCCAGGGAGGTCAGGAAAGCCTAAACTTC

V gene: TRBV18
clone size: .
J gene: TRBJ2-1
D gene: .
CDR3 protein: CASSSSRGSEQFF
CDR3 DNA: TGTGCCAGCTCGTCTTCCAGGGGTTCTGAGCAGTTCTTC

V gene: TRBV6-5
clone size: once
J gene: TRBJ1-1
D gene: .
CDR3 protein: CASRDLGGSDAFF
CDR3 DNA: TGTGCCAGCAGGGATCTAGGGGGTTCGGATGCTTTCTTT

V gene: TRBV30
clone size: .
J gene: TRBJ1-6
D gene: .
CDR3 protein: CAWSPDWAGASPLHF
CDR3 DNA: TGTGCCTGGAGTCCGGATTGGGCAGGGGCCTCACCCCTCCACTTT

V gene: TRBV4-1
clone size: .
J gene: TRBJ1-1
D gene: TRBD1
CDR3 protein: CASSRSTGYRTEAFF
CDR3 DNA: TGCGCCAGCAGTCGGTCGACAGGGTATAGGACTGAAGCTTTCTTT

V gene: TRBV11-2
clone size: .
J gene: TRBJ1-1
D gene: TRBD1
CDR3 protein: CASSSGTGLNTEAFF
CDR3 DNA: TGTGCCAGCAGCTCAGGGACAGGGTTGAACACTGAAGCTTTCTTT

V gene: TRBV24-1
clone size: .
J gene: TRBJ2-7
D gene: TRBD1
CDR3 protein: CATSDWGQGPQKQYF
CDR3 DNA: TGTGCCACCAGTGATTGGGGACAGGGGCCTCAAAAGCAGTACTTC

V gene: TRBV7-9
clone size: .
J gene: TRBJ2-5
D gene: .
CDR3 protein: CASSSLMRGPETQYF
CDR3 DNA: TGTGCCAGCAGCTCCCTGATGCGGGGCCCAGAGACCCAGTACTTC

V gene: TRBV3-1/TRBV3-2
clone size: .
J gene: TRBJ1-2
D gene: .
CDR3 protein: CASSRTGSGYTF
CDR3 DNA: TGTGCCAGCAGCCGTACAGGGAGTGGCTACACCTTC